This record concerns one T cell receptor (beta chain) sequence. This sample is part of a study of blood T cell repertoires in COVID-19. Authors' methods: Reference gene primer amplification gave nucleated cell count estimates. Repertoires were generated with immunoSEQ multiplex PCR, while TCRdb's copy carries only in-frame clones and drops some. V, J and clone size are those of that table, while D and trimming were read from the DNA. The data show under 150,000 clones, roughly 90% seen once. The J segment lost 5 bases and the V segment lost 6 bases, leaving 12 bases of the junction unmatched. The germline V gene has CDR1 SGHDT and CDR2 YYEEEE. This CDR3 is built from 15 residues.

The V and J genes are TRBV5-6 and TRBJ1-1; 8 positions agree with TRBD1. The origin of this receptor is a man between 65 and 80 years old with active COVID-19. The sample comprised peripheral blood. CDR3 amino acids: CASTLVQGVKTEAFF. In nucleotides, the CDR3 is TGTGCCAGCACCCTAGTACAGGGGGTCAAGACTGAAGCTTTCTTT.